This T cell receptor beta chain was sequenced during a study of OX40 agonist ivuxolimab in advanced cancers. Generated by immunoSEQ multiplex PCR, the TCRdb table keeps only in-frame clones and is missing some. The table records about 79,000 clones, 88% of them present only once. This CDR3 has 14 residues. Germline lookup yields CDR1 SGHAT and CDR2 FQNNGV. The V and J ends lost 0 bases and 6 bases respectively, with 9 bases between them. The sequenced sample was CD4+ or CD8+ T cells sorted from blood, obtained in a trial of the OX40 agonist ivuxolimab. The clonotype comes from an adult with an advanced solid tumor such as melanoma, head and neck, liver or kidney cancer. V is TRBV11-2 and J is TRBJ1-5, with D tentatively TRBD1 (6 bases). CDR3 sequence (DNA): TGTGCCAGCAGCTTAGACGGGGGCGGTCAGCCCCAGCATTTT. Its protein is CASSLDGGGQPQHF.